One and the same sample provided the 30 T cell receptor beta chains below, sequenced in a study of T cell responses to AZD1222 COVID-19 vaccine. The assay was immunoSEQ multiplex PCR, and TCRdb's table has in-frame clones only and misses some. Seen here are 100,000 to 150,000 clones, roughly 90% observed once, and the top ten hold roughly 4.2%. Source: peripheral blood, taken on day 0 of AZD1222 vaccination. The receptors were sampled from an adult in good health.

The V and J genes are TRBV9 and TRBJ2-7; a possible D gene is TRBD2 (6 bases). The CDR3 totals 14 residues. Germline assignment: CDR1 SGDLS and CDR2 YYNGEE. V lost 0 bases and J 3 bases, leaving 10 bases between the germline ends. The CDR3 loop reads CASSVGPGGYEQYF. CDR3 sequence (DNA): TGTGCCAGCAGCGTAGGTCCCGGGGGCTACGAGCAGTACTTC. Variable domain in full (rest from reference TRBV9 and TRBJ2-7): DSGVTQTPKHLITATGQRVTLRCSPRSGDLSVYWYQQSLDQGLQFLIQYYNGEERAKGNILERFSAQQFPDLHSELNLSSLELGDSALYFCASSVGPGGYEQYFGPGTRLTVT.

V gene TRBV3-1 (or the pseudogene TRBV3-2) combines with J gene TRBJ1-2, with TRBD1 matching 9 bases. The V and J ends lost 4 bases and 4 bases, in that order; junction bases with no gene match: 1. CDR3 size: 13 residues. The germline gives CDR1 LGHDT, CDR2 YNNKEL (reference sequence). The DNA for the CDR3 is TGTGCCAGCAGCCCGGGACAGGGCTATGGCTACACCTTC. Its translation: CASSPGQGYGYTF.

The chain uses TRBV10-3 and TRBJ1-4; D gene ambiguous. The CDR3 contains 14 residues. Trimming removed 4 bases at V and 8 bases at J, with 14 bases between. Germline values: CDR1 ENHRY, CDR2 SYGVKD. CDR3 amino acids: CAISADFMGEKLFF. The CDR3 DNA is TGTGCCATCAGTGCCGATTTCATGGGGGAAAAACTGTTTTTT.

The chain couples TRBV28 to TRBJ2-2; D is undetermined. Trimming removed 3 bases at V and 6 bases at J, with 5 bases between. Germline CDR1 reads MDHEN; CDR2 reads SYDVKM. The CDR3 length is 12 residues. The CDR3 coding sequence is TGTGCCAGCAGTTTCTTCTCCGGGGAGCTGTTTTTT. It encodes CASSFFSGELFF.

This chain connects TRBV7-2 to TRBJ1-5; no clear D gene. The germline V gene encodes CDR1 SGHTA and CDR2 FQGNSA. The CDR3 consists of 15 residues. The ends were cut back, 5 bases at V and 4 bases at J, with 15 bases in the middle. CDR3 residues: CASSPNVNRNQPQHF. CDR3 DNA: TGTGCCAGCAGCCCCAACGTGAATCGAAATCAGCCCCAGCATTTT.

The V gene is TRBV6-1, the J gene TRBJ1-2, with unresolved D. Trimming pared 1 base from V and 2 bases from J, leaving 8 bases between. Looked up from germline, CDR1 is MNHNS and CDR2 is SASEGT. This CDR3 contains 14 residues. CDR3 in amino acids: CASSEVLGNYGYTF. The CDR3, as DNA: TGTGCCAGCAGTGAAGTACTCGGAAACTATGGCTACACCTTC.

The chain joins TRBV24-1 to TRBJ2-2; D may be TRBD1 or TRBD2 (5 bases each). The V end lost 7 bases, the J end lost 5 bases, and 13 bases lay between the germline ends. The CDR3 is made up of 14 amino acids. The germline V gene has CDR1 KGHDR and CDR2 SFDVKD. This chain's CDR3 is CATRGEGATGELFF. CDR3 nucleotides: TGTGCCACCAGGGGGGAAGGGGCAACCGGGGAGCTGTTTTTT.

The chain has TRBV28 and TRBJ1-6; the match to TRBD1 covers 9 bases. The CDR3 loop spans 16 amino acids. Losses at the gene ends were 5 bases for V and 10 bases for J; bases not matched to a gene: 12. Germline V CDR1 and CDR2: MDHEN, SYDVKM. The CDR3 DNA reads as TGTGCCAGCAGTCCCCGGGGGACAGGGATTTTGTCACCCCTCCACTTT. As protein: CASSPRGTGILSPLHF. The variable domain in full, with the rest retrieved from reference TRBV28 and TRBJ1-6, is DVKVTQSSRYLVKRTGEKVFLECVQDMDHENMFWYRQDPGLGLRLIYFSYDVKMKEKGDIPEGYSVSREKKERFSLILESASTNQTSMYLCASSPRGTGILSPLHFGNGTRLTVT.

The chain combines TRBV6-2 or TRBV6-3 with TRBJ1-5; D is undetermined. CDR1 MNHEY and CDR2 SVGEGT come from the germline V gene. V gave up 0 bases and J gave up 5 bases, with 2 bases separating them. CDR3 length: 12 residues. In nucleotides, the CDR3 is TGTGCCAGCAGTTACTCGGATCAGCCCCAGCATTTT. Residues: CASSYSDQPQHF.

The rearrangement links TRBV2 to TRBJ2-5, with 7 bases aligning to TRBD2. The germline V gene encodes CDR1 SNHLY and CDR2 FYNNEI. The ends lost 8 bases at V and 0 bases at J; junction bases unmatched: 6. The CDR3 extends over 14 amino acids. The CDR3 DNA is TGTGCCAGCGGTTGGGGGGGGTACCAAGAGACCCAGTACTTC. It specifies CASGWGGYQETQYF. Filled out from reference TRBV2 and TRBJ2-5, the complete variable domain reads EPEVTQTPSHQVTQMGQEVILRCVPISNHLYFYWYRQILGQKVEFLVSFYNNEISEKSEIFDDQFSVERPDGSNFTLKIRSTKLEDSAMYFCASGWGGYQETQYFGPGTRLLVL.

V and J are TRBV5-8 and TRBJ1-5; D might be TRBD1 (5 bases). V shed 7 bases and J shed 6 bases, with 11 bases lying between them. The germline CDR1 and CDR2 sequences are SGHTS and YDEGEE. The CDR3 sequence is 12 residues long. The chain's CDR3 is CASQGGGQPQHF. The CDR3 DNA sequence: TGTGCCAGCCAGGGAGGTGGTCAGCCCCAGCATTTT. Complete variable domain (other parts from reference TRBV5-8 and TRBJ1-5): EAGVTQSPTHLIKTRGQQATLRCSPISGHTSVYWYQQALGLGLQFLLWYDEGEERNRGNFPPRFSGRQFPNYSSELNVNALELEDSALYLCASQGGGQPQHFGDGTRLSIL.

The chain links TRBV5-4 to TRBJ2-7, with D maybe TRBD1 (6 bases). CDR3 size: 13 residues. Germline CDR1 and CDR2: SGHNT and YYREEE (reference sequence). V lost 8 bases and J 4 bases, leaving 16 bases between the germline ends. The chain's CDR3 is CARITQGQYEQYF. In nucleotides, the CDR3 is TGTGCCAGGATAACCCAGGGGCAGTACGAGCAGTACTTC.

This sequence joins TRBV18 and TRBJ1-2; no clear D gene. CDR1 and CDR2 (germline): KGHSH, LQKENI. This CDR3 comprises 15 residues. Trimming removed 1 base from V and 5 bases from J, with 14 bases in between. The CDR3 sequence: CASSPLEGEPYGYTF. The CDR3 DNA reads TGTGCCAGCTCACCACTTGAAGGAGAACCTTATGGCTACACCTTC. The full variable domain, its missing parts supplied by reference TRBV18 and TRBJ1-2, is NAGVMQNPRHLVRRRGQEARLRCSPMKGHSHVYWYRQLPEEGLKFMVYLQKENIIDESGMPKERFSAEFPKEGPSILRIQQVVRGDSAAYFCASSPLEGEPYGYTFGSGTRLTVV.

CDR3 region: CASSRTRDYTEAFF. The CDR3 bases are TGCGCCAGCAGTCGAACCCGGGACTACACTGAAGCTTTCTTT. The chain recombines TRBV10-1 with TRBJ1-1, with D possibly TRBD1 on 5 matching bases. The germline V gene has CDR1 WNHNN and CDR2 SYGVQD (reference sequence). The germline V and J ends were trimmed by 5 bases and 3 bases, with 13 bases remaining between them. The CDR3 totals 14 residues.

The chain couples TRBV29-1 to TRBJ1-1, with D tentatively TRBD1 (6 bases). V dropped 7 bases and J dropped 1 base, with 16 bases sitting between them. The CDR3 has 14 residues. CDR1 and CDR2 (germline): SQVTM, ANQGSEA. The CDR3 sequence: CSARPMGANTEAFF. CDR3 sequence (DNA): TGCAGCGCTAGACCTATGGGGGCGAACACTGAAGCTTTCTTT.

J is TRBJ1-4 and V is TRBV27; 8 bases are a match to TRBD1. CDR3 length: 18 residues. The V gene end was trimmed by 5 bases and the J gene end by 0 bases; junction bases not matched to a gene: 11. CDR1 and CDR2 from the germline V gene are MNHEY and SMNVEV (reference sequence). The DNA of the CDR3 is TGTGCCAGCAGTCCCCTCCAGGGGGCGACTGCAACTAATGAAAAACTGTTTTTT. Amino acids: CASSPLQGATATNEKLFF.

This clone was detected only a few times. The J gene is TRBJ1-5, the V gene TRBV28, with D possibly TRBD1 on 6 matching bases. The length of the CDR3 is 13 residues. CDR1 and CDR2 (germline): MDHEN, SYDVKM. V gave up 6 bases and J gave up 4 bases, with 10 bases separating them. In nucleotides, the CDR3 is TGTGCCAGCAGGGTAGGGGGTAATCAGCCCCAGCATTTT. Protein product: CASRVGGNQPQHF.

The chain carries TRBV28 and TRBJ2-7; unclear D gene. CDR3 length: 11 amino acids. The germline V gene has CDR1 MDHEN and CDR2 SYDVKM. Trimming pared 10 bases from V and 3 bases from J, leaving 10 bases between. CDR3 nucleotide sequence: TGTGCCACCAACCGCGGCTACGAGCAGTACTTC. The encoded protein is CATNRGYEQYF.

This clone occurred a few times. The chain has TRBV28 and TRBJ1-2; a possible D gene is TRBD1 (5 bases). V was pared by 3 bases and J by 8 bases, with 10 bases between. The V gene's germline CDR1 is MDHEN and CDR2 SYDVKM. This CDR3 has 12 residues. CDR3 coding DNA: TGTGCCAGCAGTTTTCAGGGTAGGGGCTACACCTTC. This encodes CASSFQGRGYTF.

The chain employs TRBV7-2 and TRBJ1-2; 11 nucleotides align to TRBD1. Germline-derived CDR1 and CDR2 are SGHTA and FQGNSA. J was trimmed by 7 bases and V by 5 bases; bases with no gene match: 6. The CDR3 runs to 14 residues. The CDR3 loop is CASSEDRGRGGYTF. The CDR3 DNA follows: TGTGCCAGCAGCGAGGACAGGGGGCGGGGTGGCTACACCTTC. The full variable domain, with the rest looked up from reference TRBV7-2 and TRBJ1-2, is GAGVSQSPSNKVTEKGKDVELRCDPISGHTALYWYRQSLGQGLEFLIYFQGNSAPDKSGLPSDRFSAERTGGSVSTLTIQRTQQEDSAVYLCASSEDRGRGGYTFGSGTRLTVV.

The rearrangement joins TRBV6-5 to TRBJ1-5; 7 bases align to TRBD1. V gave up 5 bases and J gave up 6 bases; unmatched junction bases: 7. CDR1 and CDR2 from the germline V gene are MNHEY and SVGAGI. This CDR3 has 14 residues. CDR3 loop: CASSNTGASQPQHF. The CDR3 DNA reads as TGTGCCAGCAGTAACACAGGGGCGAGTCAGCCCCAGCATTTT.

This clone was found once. This sequence joins TRBV19 and TRBJ2-2; no clear D. The CDR3 is 13 residues long. Per germline, CDR1 LNHDA and CDR2 SQIVND (reference sequence). V dropped 7 bases and J dropped 7 bases, with 13 bases sitting between them. The CDR3 coding sequence is TGTGCCAGTACTCCCTTCGAGGACGGGGAGCTGTTTTTT. Protein: CASTPFEDGELFF. The whole variable domain, filled in from reference TRBV19 and TRBJ2-2, reads DGGITQSPKYLFRKEGQNVTLSCEQNLNHDAMYWYRQDPGQGLRLIYYSQIVNDFQKGDIAEGYSVSREKKESFPLTVTSAQKNPTAFYLCASTPFEDGELFFGEGSRLTVL.

The chain joins TRBV18 to TRBJ2-3; 8 nucleotides match TRBD2. The V gene end was trimmed by 1 base and the J gene end by 8 bases; junction bases not matched to a gene: 11. The CDR3 loop spans 16 amino acids. CDR1 and CDR2 from the germline V gene are KGHSH and LQKENI. The CDR3 here is CASSPRSLAGLGTQYF. The CDR3 nucleotides are TGTGCCAGCTCACCACGTAGTCTAGCGGGTTTGGGTACGCAGTATTTT.

Only one count was recorded for this clone. V usage is TRBV11-2 and J usage is TRBJ2-7, with 8 bases matching TRBD2. CDR3 size: 18 residues. Trimming at V came to 1 base and at J to 0 bases, leaving 11 bases not matched to a gene. Germline CDR1 and CDR2: SGHAT and FQNNGV. CDR3 loop: CASSLGAGVYPSSYEQYF. The CDR3 bases are TGTGCCAGCAGCTTAGGAGCGGGGGTTTACCCGAGCTCCTACGAGCAGTACTTC.

About this clone itself: One junction end disagrees with the germline gene, perhaps due to a read error. The V gene is TRBV3-1 (or the pseudogene TRBV3-2), the J gene TRBJ1-3; weak D call: TRBD1 (5 bases). The CDR3 totals 14 residues. Germline V CDR1 and CDR2: LGHDT, YNNKEL (reference sequence). CDR3 bases: TGTGCCAGCAGCCAAGATAAGGGGTTGGGCAGCTCCTTTTTT. Translation gives CASSQDKGLGSSFF.

The V gene is TRBV18, the J gene TRBJ2-5, with D hard to call. V lost 3 bases and J lost 2, with 10 bases in between. Germline assignment: CDR1 KGHSH and CDR2 LQKENI. This CDR3 spans 14 amino acids. This CDR3 is CASSPGLGQETQYF. CDR3 bases: TGTGCCAGCTCACCGGGTTTGGGACAAGAGACCCAGTACTTC.

There are a few counts of this clone. V is TRBV3-1 (or the pseudogene TRBV3-2) and J is TRBJ1-1, with D possibly matching TRBD1 (5 bases). Trimming cost V 0 bases and J 6 bases, with 8 bases left between them. The CDR3 loop spans 13 amino acids. Germline V lookup: CDR1 LGHDT, CDR2 YNNKEL (reference sequence). This CDR3 reads CASSQDTTAEAFF. The DNA for the CDR3 is TGTGCCAGCAGCCAAGATACGACAGCTGAAGCTTTCTTT.

The chain joins TRBV5-1 to TRBJ2-2, with a weak D call TRBD1 (6 bases). With 7 bases removed from V and 0 bases from J, the gap between germline ends came to 13 bases. The CDR3 is made up of 15 amino acids. The V gene's germline CDR1 is SGHRS and CDR2 YFSETQ. The CDR3 loop is CASGTGTPNTGELFF. The CDR3 nucleotides read TGCGCCAGCGGCACCGGGACACCGAACACCGGGGAGCTGTTTTTT.

The rearrangement uses TRBV7-2 and TRBJ2-3; TRBD2 matches at 9 bases. Germline V gene sequence: CDR1 SGHTA, CDR2 FQGNSA. The CDR3 has 18 amino acids. V lost 1 base, J lost 0 bases, and 8 bases stayed unmatched. CDR3 loop: CASSLGAGGASSTDTQYF. The CDR3 DNA reads as TGTGCCAGCAGCTTAGGGGCGGGAGGGGCCTCTAGCACAGATACGCAGTATTTT.

V usage is TRBV19 and J usage is TRBJ2-3; 14 bases are a match to TRBD2. The CDR3 has 18 amino acids. Germline V gene sequence: CDR1 LNHDA, CDR2 SQIVND (reference sequence). Trimming took 7 bases from V and 0 from J; bases not matched to a gene: 9. The CDR3 DNA reads TGTGCCAGTAACCGAGGACTAGCGGGGGGCCTCAGCACAGATACGCAGTATTTT. Protein product: CASNRGLAGGLSTDTQYF.